This T cell receptor beta chain was documented in a study of T cell repertoires in cytomegalovirus infection. Study-level information: TCR beta signatures that were public indicated CMV infection and matching HLA type.

V lost 8 bases and J lost 4, with 11 bases in between. The CDR3 sequence is 12 residues long. Germline V gives CDR1 LNHDA, CDR2 SQIVND (reference sequence). TCRdb processed the reads anew with MiXCR; each CDR3 protein has one entry. There are roughly 240,000 distinct CDR3 sequences in the sample; approximately 7% occur only once, and less than 7.5% lies in the top ten. The sequencing sample was made of PBMCs. The source is a human donor in good health (CMV status not recorded). Some clones in this sample may be carry-over from other donors' samples. The J gene is TRBJ1-1, the V gene TRBV19; D gene ambiguous. The CDR3 DNA reads TGTGCCAGTCGGCCTTTCGCCACTGAAGCTTTCTTT. It encodes CASRPFATEAFF. The variable domain in full, with the rest retrieved from reference TRBV19 and TRBJ1-1, is DGGITQSPKYLFRKEGQNVTLSCEQNLNHDAMYWYRQDPGQGLRLIYYSQIVNDFQKGDIAEGYSVSREKKESFPLTVTSAQKNPTAFYLCASRPFATEAFFGQGTRLTVV.